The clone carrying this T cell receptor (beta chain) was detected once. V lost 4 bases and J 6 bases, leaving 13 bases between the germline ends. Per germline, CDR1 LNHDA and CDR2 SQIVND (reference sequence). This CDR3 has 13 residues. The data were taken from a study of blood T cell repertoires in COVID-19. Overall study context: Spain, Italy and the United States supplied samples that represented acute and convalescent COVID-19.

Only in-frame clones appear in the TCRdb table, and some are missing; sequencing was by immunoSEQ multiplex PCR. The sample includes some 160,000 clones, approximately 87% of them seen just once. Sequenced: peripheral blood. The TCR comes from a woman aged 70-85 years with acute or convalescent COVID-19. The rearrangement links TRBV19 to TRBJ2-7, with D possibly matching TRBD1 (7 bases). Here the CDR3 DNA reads TGTGCCAGTAGTAATCCCAGGGGGGTCGAGCAGTACTTC. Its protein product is CASSNPRGVEQYF.